Shown below are 32 T cell receptor beta chains from a single sample sequenced in a study of CD4+ T cells in melanoma. Repertoires were generated with immunoSEQ multiplex PCR, while TCRdb's copy carries only in-frame clones and drops some. The sample holds around 55,000 clones, roughly 69% seen once. Material: tumor tissue. The receptors come from a human donor with melanoma.

The sample holds a few counts of this clone. The chain couples TRBV2 to TRBJ2-7, with 7 bases matching TRBD1. V dropped 3 bases and J dropped 6; count of bases not matched to a gene: 8. The CDR3 consists of 14 residues. CDR1 and CDR2 (germline): SNHLY, FYNNEI. CDR3 coding DNA: TGTGCCAGCAGTGAGGGACAGCTAGGACGCGAGCAGTACTTC. Amino acids: CASSEGQLGREQYF. The variable domain in full, completed from reference TRBV2 and TRBJ2-7, reads EPEVTQTPSHQVTQMGQEVILRCVPISNHLYFYWYRQILGQKVEFLVSFYNNEISEKSEIFDDQFSVERPDGSNFTLKIRSTKLEDSAMYFCASSEGQLGREQYFGPGTRLTVT.

The chain has TRBV9 and TRBJ1-5, with a weak D call TRBD1 (6 bases). CDR1 and CDR2 (germline): SGDLS, YYNGEE. The CDR3 loop spans 15 amino acids. The V gene lost 0 bases and the J gene lost 2 bases, with 9 bases spanning the gap. CDR3 coding DNA: TGTGCCAGCAGCGTAGGAGGGGGAGGCAATCAGCCCCAGCATTTT. Its protein is CASSVGGGGNQPQHF.

A few counts support this clone. The V call is TRBV10-3, the J call TRBJ2-2; D is unresolved. The CDR3 has 12 residues. V lost 2 bases and J 3 bases, leaving 1 base between the germline ends. Per the germline V gene, CDR1 is ENHRY and CDR2 is SYGVKD. The CDR3 loop is CAISEDTGELFF. The CDR3 DNA sequence: TGTGCCATCAGTGAGGACACCGGGGAGCTGTTTTTT.

The chain has TRBV30 and TRBJ1-3; perhaps TRBD1 as D (6 bases). V was clipped by 0 bases and J by 3 bases, with 15 bases between them. The germline V gene has CDR1 GTSNPN and CDR2 SVGIG (reference sequence). The CDR3 has 16 residues. The CDR3 nucleotides are TGTGCCTGGAGTGTACACCCAGGGGAGGGTGGAAACACCATATATTTT. Translating gives CAWSVHPGEGGNTIYF.

By share, this clone counts as medium-sized. The rearrangement joins TRBV5-5 to TRBJ2-7; D remains unclear. Germline V lookup: CDR1 SGHKS, CDR2 YYEKEE (reference sequence). Trimming stripped 1 base from V and 5 bases from J, with 4 bases between. The CDR3 runs to 11 residues. CDR3 sequence: CASSLNHEQYF. The CDR3 nucleotides are TGTGCCAGCAGCTTGAATCACGAGCAGTACTTC.

Many counts were recorded for this clone. The genes are TRBV6-6 and TRBJ1-2; D is perhaps TRBD1 (6 bases). The V and J ends lost 8 bases and 5 bases respectively, with 9 bases between them. The CDR3 covers 11 residues. In germline, CDR1 is MNHNY, CDR2 SVGAGI (reference sequence). The CDR3 is CASLGGYGYTF. CDR3 DNA: TGTGCCAGCCTAGGGGGTTATGGCTACACCTTC.

This clone was counted between two and nine times. J is TRBJ2-3 and V is TRBV21-1; the table names TRBD1, a call not compared with the DNA. TRBV21-1 is a pseudogene locus. CDR3 length equals 14 residues. CDR3: CASSGGVWTDTQYF. Here the CDR3 DNA reads TGTGCCAGCAGCGGGGGCGTGTGGACAGATACGCAGTATTTT.

This chain uses TRBV19 with TRBJ1-2, with no clear D. The V end was cut by 4 bases, the J end by 1 base, with 13 bases between. Germline V lookup: CDR1 LNHDA, CDR2 SQIVND (reference sequence). This CDR3 region has 15 residues. The CDR3 spells CASSTVQSVNYGYTF. DNA of the CDR3: TGTGCCAGTAGTACCGTCCAGTCGGTTAACTATGGCTACACCTTC.

V is TRBV19 and J is TRBJ1-4; 9 bases agree with TRBD1. The ends lost 3 bases at V and 8 bases at J; junction bases unmatched: 4. The germline CDR1 and CDR2 sequences are LNHDA and SQIVND (reference sequence). The CDR3 spans 14 residues. In DNA, the CDR3 is TGTGCCAGTAGTATTGGCGGACAGGGGGAAAAACTGTTTTTT. It yields the protein CASSIGGQGEKLFF.

The chain couples TRBV28 to TRBJ1-5; TRBD1 agrees at 10 bases. Germline V gene data show CDR1 as MDHEN and CDR2 as SYDVKM. The CDR3 contains 15 residues. V lost 6 bases and J lost 4; bases outside the gene matches: 6. The CDR3 DNA is TGTGCCAGCAGAAATGGACAGGGGGGTAATCAGCCCCAGCATTTT. Amino acids: CASRNGQGGNQPQHF. Complete variable domain (other parts from reference TRBV28 and TRBJ1-5): DVKVTQSSRYLVKRTGEKVFLECVQDMDHENMFWYRQDPGLGLRLIYFSYDVKMKEKGDIPEGYSVSREKKERFSLILESASTNQTSMYLCASRNGQGGNQPQHFGDGTRLSIL.

This clone came up once. The chain is built from TRBV5-1 and TRBJ2-6; maybe TRBD1 (6 bases). The germline gives CDR1 SGHRS, CDR2 YFSETQ. This CDR3 contains 20 residues. The V gene lost 4 bases and the J gene lost 2 bases, with 25 bases spanning the gap. In DNA, the CDR3 is TGCGCCAGCAGCGTTGTATTCGACACAGGGTTGAGCCCTGGGGCCAACGTCCTGACTTTC. Translating it yields CASSVVFDTGLSPGANVLTF.

The V gene is TRBV5-1, the J gene TRBJ2-1, with 10 bases fitting TRBD2. V gave up 4 bases and J gave up 9 bases; unmatched junction bases: 16. There are 17 residues in the CDR3. Germline V gives CDR1 SGHRS, CDR2 YFSETQ. The CDR3 reads CASSKGTSAFRQSEQFF. As DNA, the CDR3 is TGCGCCAGCAGCAAGGGGACTAGCGCATTTCGTCAGAGTGAGCAGTTCTTC.

This clone was observed a single time. A much more abundant neighbour one base away suggests this may be a read error. V usage is TRBV18 and J usage is TRBJ2-5; D gene uncertain. The germline V gene encodes CDR1 KGHSH and CDR2 LQKENI. V was pared by 4 bases and J by 1 base, with 4 bases between. The CDR3 consists of 12 residues. DNA of the CDR3: TGTGCCAGCTCACAATCCCAAGAGACCCAGTACTTC. It codes for CASSQSQETQYF.

This chain joins TRBV7-9 and TRBJ2-7; 8 bases agree with TRBD1. The germline V gene encodes CDR1 SEHNR and CDR2 FQNEAQ (reference sequence). The CDR3 length is 12 residues. The V and J ends lost 4 bases and 6 bases, in that order; junction bases with no gene match: 2. For the CDR3, the DNA is TGTGCCAGCAGCTCGCAGGGGGCCGAGCAGTACTTC. As protein: CASSSQGAEQYF.

The rearrangement links TRBV27 to TRBJ1-2; TRBD1 matches 8 bases. This CDR3 comprises 15 residues. Germline V gene sequence: CDR1 MNHEY, CDR2 SMNVEV (reference sequence). Germline trimming cut 8 bases from V and 4 bases from J; bases unmatched to any gene: 12. In DNA, the CDR3 is TGTGCCAGCGGTCAGGGGGCGCGATGGGGCTATGGCTACACCTTC. Protein product: CASGQGARWGYGYTF.

The chain couples TRBV28 to TRBJ2-2; TRBD1 agrees at 8 bases. The CDR3 is made up of 14 amino acids. The V segment lost 6 bases and the J segment 6 bases; nucleotides outside the gene matches: 6. CDR1 is MDHEN, CDR2 SYDVKM, per germline. CDR3 region: CASRIQGGPGELFF. In DNA form, the CDR3 reads TGTGCCAGCAGAATACAGGGGGGCCCCGGGGAGCTGTTTTTT.

This sequence joins TRBV27 and TRBJ2-4, with D hard to call. From germline, CDR1 is MNHEY and CDR2 SMNVEV (reference sequence). The V end was cut by 0 bases, the J end by 0 bases, with 9 bases between. There are 16 residues in the CDR3. The CDR3 sequence: CASSLSSSLAKNIQYF. CDR3 DNA sequence: TGTGCCAGCAGTTTATCGAGCAGTCTAGCCAAAAACATTCAGTACTTC.

Note on this clone: One end of the junction fails to match germline, which may point to a read error. The chain is built from TRBV18 and TRBJ2-7; D is possibly TRBD2 (5 bases). CDR1 KGHSH and CDR2 LQKENI come from the germline V gene. The CDR3 loop spans 13 amino acids. This CDR3 reads CASSPRGLNEQYF. For the CDR3, the DNA is TGTGCCAGCTCCCCACGAGGGCTCAACGAGCAGTACTTC.

This clone was detected only a few times. The chain joins TRBV19 to TRBJ1-5; no clear D gene. This CDR3 comprises 14 residues. Germline V gene data show CDR1 as LNHDA and CDR2 as SQIVND (reference sequence). Trimming left V 6 bases short and J 3 bases short, with 12 bases between. CDR3 amino acids: CASSPGPYNQPQHF. DNA of the CDR3: TGTGCCAGTAGCCCGGGCCCCTACAATCAGCCCCAGCATTTT.

The chain combines TRBV29-1 with TRBJ1-3; D is perhaps TRBD1 (6 bases). The CDR3 spans 14 residues. Germline CDR1 and CDR2: SQVTM and ANQGSEA. With 2 bases removed from V and 3 bases from J, the gap between germline ends came to 11 bases. CDR3 coding DNA: TGCAGCGTTGAAACCCAGGGGAGTGGAAACACCATATATTTT. Encoded protein: CSVETQGSGNTIYF.

The gene calls are TRBV6-5 and TRBJ1-1; D gene ambiguous. The germline gives CDR1 MNHEY, CDR2 SVGAGI. The CDR3 has 15 amino acids. Trimming pared 1 base from V and 1 base from J, leaving 10 bases between. The CDR3, as DNA: TGTGCCAGCAGTTACTGGGGAAACGCGAACACTGAAGCTTTCTTT. Its translation is CASSYWGNANTEAFF.

The chain combines TRBV20-1 with TRBJ2-3; tentative D call: TRBD2 (5 bases). Germline V gene lookup returns CDR1 DFQATT and CDR2 SNEGSKA (reference sequence). This CDR3 comprises 11 residues. Trimming shortened V by 5 bases and J by 4 bases, and 7 bases separated the two germline ends. The CDR3 DNA reads TGCAGTGCTGAGGGAGCAGATACGCAGTATTTT. Translation: CSAEGADTQYF.

The chain couples TRBV6-1 to TRBJ1-1; D is unresolved. The germline V and J ends were trimmed by 3 bases and 1 base, with 15 bases remaining between them. Germline CDR1 reads MNHNS; CDR2 reads SASEGT. The CDR3 extends over 16 amino acids. The CDR3 is CASSEHLLPPNTEAFF. The CDR3 nucleotides read TGTGCCAGCAGTGAGCACCTACTACCACCGAACACTGAAGCTTTCTTT.

V and J are TRBV5-1 and TRBJ1-1; maybe TRBD1 (5 bases). This CDR3 is 16 amino acids long. The V gene lost 2 bases and the J gene lost 1 base, with 15 bases spanning the gap. In germline, CDR1 is SGHRS, CDR2 YFSETQ. CDR3 DNA sequence: TGCGCCAGCAGCTTAAGGCAAAGAGGGGAGAACACTGAAGCTTTCTTT. This gives the protein CASSLRQRGENTEAFF.

This clone was counted a few times. This chain joins TRBV7-6 and TRBJ2-7, with a possible D match to TRBD1 (6 bases). Trimming pared 0 bases from V and 0 bases from J, leaving 12 bases between. CDR1 is SGHVS and CDR2 is FNYEAQ in the germline V gene. CDR3 length: 16 residues. The CDR3 DNA sequence: TGTGCCAGCAGCTTAGCGCCAGGGGTAGGCTCCTACGAGCAGTACTTC. Its protein product is CASSLAPGVGSYEQYF.

This clone was recorded at least ten times. The rearrangement links TRBV7-3 to TRBJ1-6; 9 bases line up with TRBD1. Trimming cost V 5 bases and J 7 bases; bases outside gene matches: 0. The CDR3 length is 13 residues. Germline assignment: CDR1 SGHTA and CDR2 FQGTGA. The CDR3 here is CASSGTGNSPLHF. The CDR3 DNA reads as TGTGCCAGCAGCGGGACAGGGAATTCACCCCTCCACTTT.

The chain couples TRBV10-3 to TRBJ1-1, with D hard to call. V was pared by 8 bases and J by 1 base, with 11 bases between. Germline-derived CDR1 and CDR2 are ENHRY and SYGVKD. The CDR3 extends over 13 amino acids. The CDR3 nucleotides read TGTGCCATCTCTGGTCCAGCGAACACTGAAGCTTTCTTT. Residues: CAISGPANTEAFF.

The chain uses TRBV29-1 and TRBJ1-2, with TRBD1 as a possible D gene (6 bases). Germline V gene data show CDR1 as SQVTM and CDR2 as ANQGSEA. Trimming took off 0 bases at V and 4 bases at J, with 12 bases between the two ends. The CDR3 totals 14 residues. The CDR3 reads CSVEDGGAGYGYTF. Here the CDR3 DNA reads TGCAGCGTTGAAGATGGGGGGGCGGGCTATGGCTACACCTTC.

The V call is TRBV7-2, the J call TRBJ2-7, with 9 bases that match TRBD1. Trimming removed 5 bases from V and 0 bases from J; junction bases left unmatched: 5. The CDR3 is made up of 15 amino acids. Germline V lookup: CDR1 SGHTA, CDR2 FQGNSA. The CDR3 DNA is TGTGCCAGCAGCCAAGGACAGGGGCTCTCCTACGAGCAGTACTTC. Amino acids: CASSQGQGLSYEQYF.

The chain employs TRBV7-9 and TRBJ2-1, with 10 bases aligning to TRBD2. CDR3 size: 15 residues. The junction had 4 bases not matched to a gene; V was cut back by 5 bases and J by 3 bases. Germline-derived CDR1 and CDR2 are SEHNR and FQNEAQ (reference sequence). The CDR3 protein is CASSPAGGLYNEQFF. CDR3 in DNA: TGTGCCAGCAGCCCAGCGGGGGGGCTCTACAATGAGCAGTTCTTC.

The chain links TRBV4-1 to TRBJ2-7; D may match TRBD1 or TRBD2 (5 bases each). Trimming removed 1 base at V and 0 bases at J, with 10 bases between. Germline assignment: CDR1 MGHRA and CDR2 YSYEKL. The CDR3 sequence is 15 residues long. CDR3 in DNA: TGCGCCAGCAGCCAAGTTTACGGGACCTCCTACGAGCAGTACTTC. Protein: CASSQVYGTSYEQYF.

J is TRBJ2-3 and V is TRBV4-2, with 13 bases lining up with TRBD2. The V gene's germline CDR1 is LGHNA and CDR2 YNFKEQ. The CDR3 is 19 residues long. Trimming at V came to 0 bases and at J to 0 bases, leaving 6 bases not matched to a gene. The CDR3 loop is CASSQELAGGIMSTDTQYF. Here the CDR3 DNA reads TGTGCCAGCAGCCAAGAACTAGCGGGGGGGATTATGAGCACAGATACGCAGTATTTT.